The rows below give T cell receptor beta chains drawn from one sample of a study of cytomegalovirus exposure and HLA in healthy donors. The protocol was immunoSEQ multiplex PCR, while the TCRdb copy is restricted to in-frame clones and leaves out a portion. The sample has around 67,000 clones; about 61% are singletons. Sequenced sample: PBMCs. These receptors were obtained from a woman between 45 and 65 years old in good health and CMV-seronegative. Each CDR3 is given with its conserved first and last residue. A D gene is named only where the DNA matches it firmly. Clone sizes are given selectively: once, few, many, or a class where the clone is expanded.

len	abundance	v_gene	d_gene	j_gene	CDR3nt	CDR3aa
15	few	TRBV9	.	TRBJ2-5	TGTGCCAGCAGCCCACGCTCAGGTCTACAAGAGACCCAGTACTTC	CASSPRSGLQETQYF
16	once	TRBV5-1	.	TRBJ1-1	TGCGCCAGCAGCTTAGTAGCAGGGAGGTATACAAGTGAAGCTTTCTTT	CASSLVAGRYTSEAFF
12	.	TRBV7-9	.	TRBJ2-7	TGTGCCAGCAGCGTCGGGTTCTACGAGCAGTACTTC	CASSVGFYEQYF
16	.	TRBV5-1	TRBD1	TRBJ1-1	TGCGCCAGCAGCCGACAGGGACCCGAAGGGGTCAATGAAGCTTTCTTT	CASSRQGPEGVNEAFF
15	once	TRBV4-3	.	TRBJ2-7	TGCGCCAGCAGCCAAGGCCGCACCAGTACCTACGAGCAGTACTTC	CASSQGRTSTYEQYF
12	.	TRBV6-6	.	TRBJ1-1	TGTGCCAGCAGTCTGACAGACACTGAAGCTTTCTTT	CASSLTDTEAFF
14	.	TRBV28	.	TRBJ1-2	TGTGCCAGCAGTTTCGGGGGGCGGCCGGGAGGCTACACCTTC	CASSFGGRPGGYTF
13	few	TRBV6-5	.	TRBJ1-5	TGTGCCAGCAGCAGCAGGGAAAATCAGCCCCAGCATTTT	CASSSRENQPQHF
15	once	TRBV5-6	.	TRBJ1-2	TGTGCCAGCAGCCCCGACCGGGGATCCGGGGTTGGCTACACCTTC	CASSPDRGSGVGYTF
13	.	TRBV6-1	.	TRBJ1-2	TGTGCCAGCAGTAGCAGGGGAATCTATGGCTACACCTTC	CASSSRGIYGYTF
14	.	TRBV5-6	.	TRBJ1-2	TGTGCCAGCAGCTTGGGGACATCGTACTATGGCTACACCTTC	CASSLGTSYYGYTF
15	.	TRBV4-2	.	TRBJ1-1	TGTGCCAGCAGCCCACGAAAAGGGGGGGACACTGAAGCTTTCTTT	CASSPRKGGDTEAFF
15	few	TRBV19	.	TRBJ2-6	TGTGCCAGTATTGCCCAGGGGAGCGGGGCCAACGTCCTGACTTTC	CASIAQGSGANVLTF
14	.	TRBV5-1	TRBD1	TRBJ2-5	TGCGCCAGCAGCACCGGGACAGCTCAAGAGACCCAGTACTTC	CASSTGTAQETQYF
14	.	TRBV6-5	.	TRBJ1-2	TGTGCCAGCAGGCCACAGGGCGGAGGCTATGGCTACACCTTC	CASRPQGGGYGYTF
15	.	TRBV5-6	.	TRBJ1-1	TGTGCCAGCAGCGCCCGAACTGCTGGCGGCACTGAAGCTTTCTTT	CASSARTAGGTEAFF
16	.	TRBV6-1	.	TRBJ1-2	TGTGCCAGCAGTGAATTAGGCACAGGAAGAAACTATGGCTACACCTTC	CASSELGTGRNYGYTF
13	.	TRBV19	.	TRBJ2-7	TGTGCCAGTAGTTTTCAGGCGAACTACGAGCAGTACTTC	CASSFQANYEQYF
14	few	TRBV19	TRBD1	TRBJ1-2	TGTGCCAGTAGCCCCGACAGGGGCGTTTATGGCTACACCTTC	CASSPDRGVYGYTF
15	.	TRBV15	TRBD2	TRBJ2-1	TGTGCCACCAGCGGGACTAGCGGGCCCTACAATGAGCAGTTCTTC	CATSGTSGPYNEQFF
13	.	TRBV27	.	TRBJ2-7	TGTGCCAGCAGCAGGACTCCTGACTACGAGCAGTACTTC	CASSRTPDYEQYF
13	.	TRBV6-5	.	TRBJ1-4	TGTGCCAGCAGGCGAGGGACTAATGAAAAACTGTTTTTT	CASRRGTNEKLFF
15	once	TRBV6-5	.	TRBJ1-4	TGTGCCAGCAGTTACACGGGGGGGTCTAATGAAAAACTGTTTTTT	CASSYTGGSNEKLFF
14	.	TRBV29-1	.	TRBJ2-1	TGCAGCGTTAGGGCAGGGATGTCGGACAATGAGCAGTTCTTC	CSVRAGMSDNEQFF
13	once	TRBV9	.	TRBJ2-7	TGTGCCAGCAGCGTTACAGGGCACCACGAGCAGTACTTC	CASSVTGHHEQYF
15	.	TRBV4-3	TRBD1	TRBJ2-7	TGCGCCAGCAGCCAAGGACAGGGGGCAGTGGACGAGCAGTACTTC	CASSQGQGAVDEQYF
17	.	TRBV4-3	.	TRBJ1-5	TGCGCCAGCAGCCAACAACCTAGGACAAGTAGCAATCAGCCCCAGCATTTT	CASSQQPRTSSNQPQHF
17	.	TRBV2	.	TRBJ2-7	TGTGCCCGGAGTCCCACCTCAGGCCCTTCCCCTGGCGGGCTGCAGTACTTC	CARSPTSGPSPGGLQYF
14	many	TRBV6-4	TRBD2	TRBJ2-3	TGTGCCAGCAGTGCTAGCGGTAGCACAGATACGCAGTATTTT	CASSASGSTDTQYF
14	.	TRBV28	.	TRBJ1-5	TGTGCCAGCAGTTTACAGGGTACCATCGCCCCCCAGCATTTT	CASSLQGTIAPQHF
14	.	TRBV29-1	TRBD2	TRBJ2-1	TGCAGCGTTGGTTCTAGCGGGAGTTATGGTGAGCAGTTCTTC	CSVGSSGSYGEQFF
15	.	TRBV18	TRBD2	TRBJ2-1	TGTGCCAGCCTTCGAACTAGCGGGAGGTCTAATGAGCAGTTCTTC	CASLRTSGRSNEQFF
14	.	TRBV27	TRBD2	TRBJ2-7	TGTGCCAGCAGTTTAGCGGGAGGGCCCCTCGAGCAGTACTTC	CASSLAGGPLEQYF
16	few	TRBV7-2	.	TRBJ2-7	TGTGCCAGCAGCTTAGGGTGGGGGCGCTTTGGCTACGAGCAGTACTTC	CASSLGWGRFGYEQYF
15	.	TRBV4-3	.	TRBJ2-7	TGCGCCAGCAGCCAAGATCTGGGCGCAGGGGACGAGCAGTACTTC	CASSQDLGAGDEQYF
13	few	TRBV30	TRBD1	TRBJ1-1	TGTGCCTGGAGTAATCAGGGGGACACTGAAGCTTTCTTT	CAWSNQGDTEAFF
14	.	TRBV4-1	.	TRBJ2-2	TGCGCCAGCAGCCAAGAAGAGTTAACCGGGGAGCTGTTTTTT	CASSQEELTGELFF
13	.	TRBV29-1	TRBD1	TRBJ2-1	TGCAGCGTGACAGGGGGCTCGGACAATGAGCAGTTCTTC	CSVTGGSDNEQFF
15	.	TRBV4-2	.	TRBJ2-7	TGTGCCAGCAGCCAAAGTCAGGGCAGCTCCTACGAGCAGTACTTC	CASSQSQGSSYEQYF
12	.	TRBV19	.	TRBJ1-1	TGTGCCAGTAGTGTCCTTCAGGGTACAGCTTTCTTT	CASSVLQGTAFF
12	few	TRBV15	.	TRBJ2-1	TGTGCCACCAGCATGTTGTATAATGAGCAGTTCTTC	CATSMLYNEQFF
15	.	TRBV5-1	TRBD2	TRBJ2-5	TGCGCCAGCAGCTTGCTAGCGGGACGGGAAGAGACCCAGTACTTC	CASSLLAGREETQYF
16	.	TRBV4-1	TRBD2	TRBJ2-1	TGCGCCAGCAGCCAAGATCGGAGCGGGAGGGCCAATGAGCAGTTCTTC	CASSQDRSGRANEQFF
15	.	TRBV5-1	.	TRBJ2-2	TGCGCCAGCAGCCTGGAAATTCGAGCCTCCGGGGAGCTGTTTTTT	CASSLEIRASGELFF
17	.	TRBV12-5	TRBD2	TRBJ2-1	TGTGCTAGTGGTCCAGACTACGGACTAGCGGGAGGGGGTGAGCAGTTCTTC	CASGPDYGLAGGGEQFF
16	.	TRBV5-4	TRBD1	TRBJ2-2	TGTGCCAGCAGCCGGACCGGGACAGGGAGGTCCGGGGAGCTGTTTTTT	CASSRTGTGRSGELFF
15	.	TRBV5-1	.	TRBJ2-2	TGCGCCAGCAGCTTGGCCACAAGGAACACCGGGGAGCTGTTTTTT	CASSLATRNTGELFF
12	.	TRBV2	.	TRBJ1-1	TGTGCCAGCAGGCCTGACATGGATCGAGCTTTCTTT	CASRPDMDRAFF
15	.	TRBV5-1	.	TRBJ2-2	TGCGCCAGCAGCTTGTTCGGACAGAACACCGGGGAGCTGTTTTTT	CASSLFGQNTGELFF
18	.	TRBV28	TRBD2	TRBJ2-7	TGTGCCAGCAGTTCCGCGCGACTAGCGGGAGTTTTTTCCTACGAGCAGTACTTC	CASSSARLAGVFSYEQYF
15	.	TRBV11-2	.	TRBJ1-2	TGTGCCAGCAGCTTAGAATGGGCAGGGGTATCTGGCTACACCTTC	CASSLEWAGVSGYTF
16	.	TRBV5-6	TRBD2	TRBJ2-3	TGTGCCAGCAGCCACAGCGGGAGGGCCGGGGGAGATACGCAGTATTTT	CASSHSGRAGGDTQYF
16	.	TRBV4-1	TRBD1	TRBJ2-7	TGCGCCAGCAGCCAAGAACCGGGACAGGGGAATTACGAGCAGTACTTC	CASSQEPGQGNYEQYF
15	.	TRBV9	TRBD2	TRBJ2-7	TGTGCCAGCAGCCTAGGACTAGCGGGCCGCTACGAGCAGTACTTC	CASSLGLAGRYEQYF
18	.	TRBV7-2	TRBD2	TRBJ2-1	TGTGCCAGCAGCCCCGCCGGGACAGCGGGAGGGACCTACAATGAGCAGTTCTTC	CASSPAGTAGGTYNEQFF
12	.	TRBV30	.	TRBJ1-1	TGTGCCTGGAGCCCGACAGTTACTGAAGCTTTCTTT	CAWSPTVTEAFF
16	few	TRBV18	TRBD1	TRBJ1-3	TGTGCCAGCTCACCACTCCAGGGGGCCTCTGGAAACACCATATATTTT	CASSPLQGASGNTIYF